This entry features one T cell receptor beta chain sequence. This sample stems from a study of shared clonotypes between healthy human individuals. The junction had 8 bases not matched to a gene; V was cut back by 7 bases and J by 9 bases. Germline V CDR1 and CDR2: SNHLY, FYNNEI. The CDR3 loop spans 14 amino acids. TCRdb's copy holds only in-frame clones and misses some; the assay was immunoSEQ multiplex PCR. The sample lists nearly 1 million clones, about three quarters seen once, with about 1.5% in the top ten. The source of this sequence is a man aged 18-30 years in good health. Specimen: memory CD4+ T cells sorted from blood. Subset indicated: CD45RA-negative fraction. The chain recombines TRBV2 with TRBJ2-1; 11 nucleotides line up with TRBD2. CDR3 residues: CASTLAGGYREQFF. The DNA of the CDR3 is TGTGCCAGCACCCTAGCGGGAGGCTATCGTGAGCAGTTCTTC.